This entry lists 22 T cell receptor beta chains sequenced from one sample in a study of early stage breast cancer tumors. Generated by immunoSEQ multiplex PCR, the TCRdb table keeps only in-frame clones and is missing some. The sample gives about 9,600 clones, 60% to 65% of which show up once; about 10% is in the top ten. Sequences were obtained from breast tumor tissue. All receptors derive from a person in their sixties with breast cancer.

The chain recombines TRBV5-6 with TRBJ1-1; D perhaps matches TRBD1 (5 bases). The germline V gene encodes CDR1 SGHDT and CDR2 YYEEEE. The CDR3 contains 13 residues. Trimming cost V 4 bases and J 1 base, with 8 bases left between them. The chain's CDR3 is CASSGDRNTEAFF. CDR3 bases: TGTGCCAGCAGCGGCGACAGGAACACTGAAGCTTTCTTT.

The V and J genes are TRBV15 and TRBJ1-2; no firm D call. V dropped 4 bases and J dropped 4 bases, with 22 bases sitting between them. The germline V gene encodes CDR1 LNHNV and CDR2 YYDKDF (reference sequence). CDR3 length: 17 residues. The CDR3 sequence is CATSTRGGLNRRYGYTF. CDR3 sequence (DNA): TGTGCCACCAGCACCCGTGGAGGGTTGAATCGGCGCTATGGCTACACCTTC. The full variable domain, rest sourced from reference TRBV15 and TRBJ1-2, is DAMVIQNPRYQVTQFGKPVTLSCSQTLNHNVMYWYQQKSSQAPKLLFHYYDKDFNNEADTPDNFQSRRPNTSFCFLDIRSPGLGDTAMYLCATSTRGGLNRRYGYTFGSGTRLTVV.

This clone was detected only once. The gene calls are TRBV13 and TRBJ2-7; possible D gene TRBD2, 6 bases. Germline-derived CDR1 and CDR2 are PRHDT and FYEKMQ (reference sequence). V lost 8 bases and J 2 bases, leaving 10 bases between the germline ends. CDR3 length equals 12 residues. Here the CDR3 reads CASGGKTYEQYF. CDR3 coding DNA: TGTGCCAGCGGGGGGAAAACCTACGAGCAGTACTTC.

The rearrangement uses TRBV5-4 and TRBJ2-1; a possible D gene is TRBD1 (6 bases). The CDR3 extends over 13 amino acids. The ends were cut back, 5 bases at V and 4 bases at J, with 10 bases in the middle. Germline V gene lookup returns CDR1 SGHNT and CDR2 YYREEE (reference sequence). The CDR3 is CASRRDTYNEQFF. The CDR3, as DNA: TGTGCCAGCAGAAGGGACACTTACAATGAGCAGTTCTTC. The entire variable domain, with the rest obtained from reference TRBV5-4 and TRBJ2-1, is as follows: ETGVTQSPTHLIKTRGQQVTLRCSSQSGHNTVSWYQQALGQGPQFIFQYYREEENGRGNFPPRFSGLQFPNYSSELNVNALELDDSALYLCASRRDTYNEQFFGPGTRLTVL.

This rearrangement joins TRBV10-3 to TRBJ1-1, with a possible D match to TRBD1 (6 bases). Germline V gene sequence: CDR1 ENHRY, CDR2 SYGVKD. V dropped 0 bases and J dropped 4 bases, with 9 bases sitting between them. The CDR3 spans 14 residues. CDR3 nucleotides: TGTGCCATCAGTGAGTCCGGGGGCGGCACTGAAGCTTTCTTT. It is translated as CAISESGGGTEAFF.

The chain has TRBV5-1 and TRBJ2-3; D is possibly TRBD1 (5 bases). V was shortened by 2 bases and J by 0 bases, with 19 bases between the two germline ends. Germline-derived CDR1 and CDR2 are SGHRS and YFSETQ. CDR3 length: 18 amino acids. The CDR3 nucleotides are TGCGCCAGCAGCTTTAGTACGAGACAGAGAACTAGCACAGATACGCAGTATTTT. Its translation is CASSFSTRQRTSTDTQYF.

The chain combines TRBV5-5 with TRBJ2-7; either TRBD1 or TRBD2 may supply D (6 bases each). This CDR3 comprises 15 residues. Between the trimmed V and J ends, which lost 0 bases and 1 base, there was a span of 11 bases. From germline, CDR1 is SGHKS and CDR2 YYEKEE (reference sequence). Here the CDR3 reads CASSLEGGRSYEQYF. The CDR3 DNA sequence: TGTGCCAGCAGCTTGGAAGGGGGGCGATCCTACGAGCAGTACTTC.

The chain is built from TRBV27 and TRBJ1-1; D uncertain. The V and J ends lost 2 bases and 0 bases respectively, with 13 bases between them. This CDR3 contains 16 residues. Germline CDR1 reads MNHEY; CDR2 reads SMNVEV (reference sequence). The CDR3 DNA sequence: TGTGCCAGCAGTTTAACCTCCGGACGTATGAACACTGAAGCTTTCTTT. This translates into CASSLTSGRMNTEAFF.

The chain is built from TRBV5-6 and TRBJ1-3; perhaps TRBD1 as D (5 bases). Looked up from germline, CDR1 is SGHDT and CDR2 is YYEEEE. The CDR3 covers 15 residues. V lost 5 bases and J lost 10, with 22 bases in between. The CDR3 region has the DNA TGTGCCAGCAGTTCTTCAGGGCACCTGTCGCGGACCATATATTTT. Translation gives CASSSSGHLSRTIYF.

This clone was picked up one time. V usage is TRBV6-1 and J usage is TRBJ2-1; TRBD1 matches at 9 bases. V lost 4 bases and J lost 3; bases outside the gene matches: 4. Germline CDR1 and CDR2: MNHNS and SASEGT. This CDR3 has 15 amino acids. The CDR3 DNA follows: TGTGCCAGCAGTGCTCGGACAGGGGACTACAATGAGCAGTTCTTC. Translation gives CASSARTGDYNEQFF.

The chain couples TRBV7-9 to TRBJ2-7, with TRBD1 matching 9 bases. In germline, CDR1 is SEHNR, CDR2 FQNEAQ (reference sequence). V dropped 0 bases and J dropped 2; count of bases not matched to a gene: 2. The CDR3 has 15 residues. The CDR3 region has the DNA TGTGCCAGCAGCTTAGCGCGGACAGGGGCCTACGAGCAGTACTTC. Amino acids: CASSLARTGAYEQYF.

V gene TRBV5-5 combines with J gene TRBJ1-4, with no clear D. CDR1 is SGHKS, CDR2 YYEKEE, per germline (reference sequence). Trimming removed 5 bases from V and 0 bases from J, with 8 bases in between. The CDR3 has 14 residues. CDR3 sequence: CASRGLSTNEKLFF. The CDR3, as DNA: TGTGCCAGCAGAGGACTTTCAACTAATGAAAAACTGTTTTTT.

The chain employs TRBV7-8 and TRBJ2-5; D perhaps matches TRBD2 (5 bases). The CDR3 loop spans 12 amino acids. CDR1 SGHVS and CDR2 FQNEAQ come from the germline V gene. Trimming removed 4 bases at V and 7 bases at J, with 10 bases between. The CDR3 DNA follows: TGTGCCAGCAGCTCCTCGGCGGGGACCCAGTACTTC. It yields the protein CASSSSAGTQYF.

This clone showed up just once. This sequence joins TRBV6-1 and TRBJ2-7; the match to TRBD1 covers 9 bases. Losses at the gene ends were 6 bases for V and 7 bases for J; bases not matched to a gene: 7. CDR1 and CDR2 from the germline V gene are MNHNS and SASEGT. This CDR3 spans 13 amino acids. The CDR3 DNA reads as TGTGCCAGCAGCGGACAGGGGAGCCCAGAGCAGTACTTC. This translates into CASSGQGSPEQYF.

V and J are TRBV5-6 and TRBJ1-6; 9 bases agree with TRBD1. The CDR3 runs to 16 residues. V lost 4 bases to trimming and J lost 5 bases; unmatched junction nucleotides: 7. In germline, CDR1 is SGHDT, CDR2 YYEEEE. CDR3: CASSLKTGGNNSPLHF. The DNA for the CDR3 is TGTGCCAGCAGCCTGAAGACAGGGGGAAATAATTCACCCCTCCACTTT.

V usage is TRBV9 and J usage is TRBJ2-7; D is perhaps TRBD2 (6 bases). CDR1 and CDR2 from the germline V gene are SGDLS and YYNGEE. V was cut by 1 base and J by 6 bases, with 14 bases left in between. The CDR3 loop spans 14 amino acids. In nucleotides, the CDR3 is TGTGCCAGCAGCGTAAGTCCAAGGGGAGGCGAGCAGTACTTC. Its translation: CASSVSPRGGEQYF.

The chain recombines TRBV18 with TRBJ2-5, with D perhaps assigned TRBD1 or TRBD2 (5 bases each). Trimming shortened V by 0 bases and J by 2 bases, and 13 bases separated the two germline ends. Germline V CDR1 and CDR2: KGHSH, LQKENI. This CDR3 spans 16 amino acids. In DNA, the CDR3 is TGTGCCAGCTCACCACCGACCGGGACGACGCAAGAGACCCAGTACTTC. Translation: CASSPPTGTTQETQYF. The whole variable domain, remainder taken from reference TRBV18 and TRBJ2-5, is NAGVMQNPRHLVRRRGQEARLRCSPMKGHSHVYWYRQLPEEGLKFMVYLQKENIIDESGMPKERFSAEFPKEGPSILRIQQVVRGDSAAYFCASSPPTGTTQETQYFGPGTRLLVL.

The V gene is TRBV5-1, the J gene TRBJ2-5, with 8 bases lining up with TRBD2. The V gene end was trimmed by 4 bases and the J gene end by 2 bases; junction bases not matched to a gene: 7. CDR3 length: 15 residues. The germline CDR1 and CDR2 sequences are SGHRS and YFSETQ. The CDR3 DNA sequence: TGCGCCAGCAGCCCGACTAGCGCGGTTCAAGAGACCCAGTACTTC. Its protein is CASSPTSAVQETQYF.

The V call is TRBV10-3, the J call TRBJ2-1, with D hard to call. Germline V CDR1 and CDR2: ENHRY, SYGVKD. This CDR3 contains 18 residues. V was trimmed by 2 bases and J by 0 bases, leaving 17 bases between them. For the CDR3, the DNA is TGTGCCATCAGTGAGAAAGTGGGGATACCTTTCTCCTACAATGAGCAGTTCTTC. Its protein product is CAISEKVGIPFSYNEQFF.

The J gene is TRBJ1-1, the V gene TRBV28, with 9 nucleotides matching TRBD1. The CDR3 has 13 residues. Losses at the gene ends were 6 bases for V and 7 bases for J; bases not matched to a gene: 6. Germline CDR1 and CDR2: MDHEN and SYDVKM. CDR3 in DNA: TGTGCCAGCAGCAGGGACAGGGTCGTTGAAGCTTTCTTT. It specifies CASSRDRVVEAFF. Supplemented by reference TRBV28 and TRBJ1-1, the full variable domain reads DVKVTQSSRYLVKRTGEKVFLECVQDMDHENMFWYRQDPGLGLRLIYFSYDVKMKEKGDIPEGYSVSREKKERFSLILESASTNQTSMYLCASSRDRVVEAFFGQGTRLTVV.

The chain employs TRBV27 and TRBJ1-2, with 7 bases identical to TRBD1. The CDR3 spans 13 residues. Trimming removed 2 bases from V and 4 bases from J; junction bases left unmatched: 1. CDR1 and CDR2 from the germline V gene are MNHEY and SMNVEV (reference sequence). CDR3 loop: CASSLKGAYGYTF. CDR3 nucleotides: TGTGCCAGCAGTTTAAAGGGGGCCTATGGCTACACCTTC.

This clone was found a few times. The chain couples TRBV4-1 to TRBJ2-3; 12 nucleotides agree with TRBD2. The germline V gene encodes CDR1 MGHRA and CDR2 YSYEKL. The CDR3 runs 18 residues. V lost 2 bases, J lost 1 base, and 7 bases stayed unmatched. CDR3 region: CASSQPGLAGGGTDTQYF. Here the CDR3 DNA reads TGCGCCAGCAGCCAACCGGGACTAGCGGGTGGAGGCACAGATACGCAGTATTTT.